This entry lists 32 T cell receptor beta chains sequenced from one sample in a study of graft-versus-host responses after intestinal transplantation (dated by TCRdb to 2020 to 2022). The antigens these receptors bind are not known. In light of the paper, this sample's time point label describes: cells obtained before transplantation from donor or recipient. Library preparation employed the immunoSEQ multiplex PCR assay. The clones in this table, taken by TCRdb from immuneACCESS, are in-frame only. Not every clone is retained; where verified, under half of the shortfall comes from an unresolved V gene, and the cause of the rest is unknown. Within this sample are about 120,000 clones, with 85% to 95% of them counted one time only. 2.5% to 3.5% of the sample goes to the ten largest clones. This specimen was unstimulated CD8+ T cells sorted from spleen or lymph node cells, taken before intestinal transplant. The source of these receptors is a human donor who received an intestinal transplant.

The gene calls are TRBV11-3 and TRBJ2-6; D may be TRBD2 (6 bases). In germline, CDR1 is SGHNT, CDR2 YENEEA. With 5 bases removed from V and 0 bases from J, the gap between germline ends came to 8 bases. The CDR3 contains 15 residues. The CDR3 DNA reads TGTGCCAGCAGCCGGAGGGGCTCTGGGGCCAACGTCCTGACTTTC. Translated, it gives CASSRRGSGANVLTF. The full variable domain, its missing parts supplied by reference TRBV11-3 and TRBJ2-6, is EAGVVQSPRYKIIEKKQPVAFWCNPISGHNTLYWYLQNLGQGPELLIRYENEEAVDDSQLPKDRFSAERLKGVDSTLKIQPAELGDSAVYLCASSRRGSGANVLTFGAGSRLTVL.

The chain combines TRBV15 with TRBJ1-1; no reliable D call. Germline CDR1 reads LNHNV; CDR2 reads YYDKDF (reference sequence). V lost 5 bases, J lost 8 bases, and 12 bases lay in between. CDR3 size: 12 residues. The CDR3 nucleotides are TGTGCCACCAGCTTAGGGTCGGGGGAAGCTTTCTTT. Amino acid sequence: CATSLGSGEAFF.

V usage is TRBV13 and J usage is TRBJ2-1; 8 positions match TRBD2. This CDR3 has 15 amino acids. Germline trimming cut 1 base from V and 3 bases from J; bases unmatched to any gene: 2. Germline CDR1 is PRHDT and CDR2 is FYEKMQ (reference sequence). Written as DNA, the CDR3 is TGTGCCAGCAGCTTAGCGGGAGGGTTCTACAATGAGCAGTTCTTC. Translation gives CASSLAGGFYNEQFF.

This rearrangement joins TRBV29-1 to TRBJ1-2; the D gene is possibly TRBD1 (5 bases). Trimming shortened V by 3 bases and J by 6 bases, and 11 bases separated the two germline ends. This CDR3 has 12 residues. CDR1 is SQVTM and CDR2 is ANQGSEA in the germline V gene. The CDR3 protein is CSVDGTADGYTF. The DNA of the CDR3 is TGCAGCGTTGACGGGACGGCCGATGGCTACACCTTC.

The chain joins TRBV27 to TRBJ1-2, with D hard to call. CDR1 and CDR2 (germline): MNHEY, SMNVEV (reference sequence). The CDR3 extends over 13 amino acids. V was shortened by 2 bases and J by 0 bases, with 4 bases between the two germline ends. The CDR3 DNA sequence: TGTGCCAGCAGTTTAAATTCTAACTATGGCTACACCTTC. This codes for CASSLNSNYGYTF.

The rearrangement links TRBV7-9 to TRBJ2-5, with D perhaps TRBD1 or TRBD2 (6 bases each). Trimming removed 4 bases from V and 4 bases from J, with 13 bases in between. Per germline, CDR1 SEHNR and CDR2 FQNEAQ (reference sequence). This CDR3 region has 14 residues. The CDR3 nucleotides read TGTGCCAGCAGCTCAGGGGACTTTCCAGAGACCCAGTACTTC. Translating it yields CASSSGDFPETQYF.

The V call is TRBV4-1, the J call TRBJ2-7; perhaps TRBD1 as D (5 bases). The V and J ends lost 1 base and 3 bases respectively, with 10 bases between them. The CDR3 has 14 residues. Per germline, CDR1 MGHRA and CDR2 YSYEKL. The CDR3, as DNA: TGCGCCAGCAGCCAAGCAGGCAGGGACTACGAGCAGTACTTC. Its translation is CASSQAGRDYEQYF.

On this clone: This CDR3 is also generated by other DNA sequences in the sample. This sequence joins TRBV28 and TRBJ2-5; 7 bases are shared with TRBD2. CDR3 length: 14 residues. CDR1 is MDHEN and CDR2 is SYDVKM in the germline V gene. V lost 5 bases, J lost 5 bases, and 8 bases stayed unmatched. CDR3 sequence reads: CASSTDVGGETQYF. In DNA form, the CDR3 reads TGTGCCAGCAGTACTGACGTGGGGGGGGAGACCCAGTACTTC.

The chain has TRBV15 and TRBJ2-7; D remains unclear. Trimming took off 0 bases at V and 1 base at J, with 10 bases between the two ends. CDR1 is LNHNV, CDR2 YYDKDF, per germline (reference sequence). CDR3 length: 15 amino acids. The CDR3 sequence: CATSRDRLVSYEQYF. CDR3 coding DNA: TGTGCCACCAGCAGAGATCGTCTAGTGTCCTACGAGCAGTACTTC. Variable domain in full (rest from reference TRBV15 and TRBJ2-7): DAMVIQNPRYQVTQFGKPVTLSCSQTLNHNVMYWYQQKSSQAPKLLFHYYDKDFNNEADTPDNFQSRRPNTSFCFLDIRSPGLGDTAMYLCATSRDRLVSYEQYFGPGTRLTVT.

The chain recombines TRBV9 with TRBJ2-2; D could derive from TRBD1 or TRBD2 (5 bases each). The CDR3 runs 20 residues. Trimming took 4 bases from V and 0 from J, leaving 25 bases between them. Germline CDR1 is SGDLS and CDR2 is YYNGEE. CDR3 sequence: CASSPTPLRTGTANTGELFF. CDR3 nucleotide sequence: TGTGCCAGCAGCCCGACTCCGTTAAGAACCGGGACGGCGAACACCGGGGAGCTGTTTTTT. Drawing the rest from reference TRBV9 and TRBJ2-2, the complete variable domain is DSGVTQTPKHLITATGQRVTLRCSPRSGDLSVYWYQQSLDQGLQFLIQYYNGEERAKGNILERFSAQQFPDLHSELNLSSLELGDSALYFCASSPTPLRTGTANTGELFFGEGSRLTVL.

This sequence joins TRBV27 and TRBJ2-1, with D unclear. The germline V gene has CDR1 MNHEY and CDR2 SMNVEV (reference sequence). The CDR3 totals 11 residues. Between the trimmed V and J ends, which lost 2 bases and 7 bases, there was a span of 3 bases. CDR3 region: CASSLANEQFF. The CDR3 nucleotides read TGTGCCAGCAGTTTAGCGAATGAGCAGTTCTTC.

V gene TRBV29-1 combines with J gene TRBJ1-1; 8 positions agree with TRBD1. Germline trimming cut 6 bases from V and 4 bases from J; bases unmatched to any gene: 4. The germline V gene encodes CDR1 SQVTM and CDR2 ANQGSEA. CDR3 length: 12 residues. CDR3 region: CSVQGAITEAFF. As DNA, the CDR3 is TGCAGCGTCCAGGGGGCGATCACTGAAGCTTTCTTT.

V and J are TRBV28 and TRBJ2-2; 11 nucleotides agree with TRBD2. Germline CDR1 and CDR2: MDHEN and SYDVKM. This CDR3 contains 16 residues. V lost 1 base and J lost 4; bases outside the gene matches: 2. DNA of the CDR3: TGTGCCAGCAGTTTATCTAGCGGGAGGATCACCGGGGAGCTGTTTTTT. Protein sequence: CASSLSSGRITGELFF. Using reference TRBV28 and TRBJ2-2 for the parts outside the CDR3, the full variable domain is DVKVTQSSRYLVKRTGEKVFLECVQDMDHENMFWYRQDPGLGLRLIYFSYDVKMKEKGDIPEGYSVSREKKERFSLILESASTNQTSMYLCASSLSSGRITGELFFGEGSRLTVL.

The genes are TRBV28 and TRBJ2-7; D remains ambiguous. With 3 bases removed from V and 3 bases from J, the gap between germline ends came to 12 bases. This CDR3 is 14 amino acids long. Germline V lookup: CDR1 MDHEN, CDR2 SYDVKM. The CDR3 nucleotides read TGTGCCAGCAGTTTCCCCCAGAAAAACTACGAGCAGTACTTC. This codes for CASSFPQKNYEQYF.

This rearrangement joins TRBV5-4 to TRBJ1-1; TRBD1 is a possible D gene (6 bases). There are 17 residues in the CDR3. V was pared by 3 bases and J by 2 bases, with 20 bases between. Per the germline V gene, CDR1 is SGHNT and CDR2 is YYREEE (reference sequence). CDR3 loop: CASSYFKGELINTEAFF. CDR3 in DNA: TGTGCCAGCAGCTACTTCAAGGGGGAGTTGATTAACACTGAAGCTTTCTTT.

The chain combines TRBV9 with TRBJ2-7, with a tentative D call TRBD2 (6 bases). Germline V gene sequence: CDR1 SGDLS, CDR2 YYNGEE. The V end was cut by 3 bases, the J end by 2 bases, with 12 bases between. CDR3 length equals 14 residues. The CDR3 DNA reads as TGTGCCAGCAGCGCGGGGGACGGAACCTACGAGCAGTACTTC. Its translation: CASSAGDGTYEQYF.

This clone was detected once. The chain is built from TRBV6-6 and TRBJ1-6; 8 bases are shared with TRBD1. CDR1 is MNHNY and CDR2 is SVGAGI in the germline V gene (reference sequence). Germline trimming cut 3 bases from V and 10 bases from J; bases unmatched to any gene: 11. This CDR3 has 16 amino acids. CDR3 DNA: TGTGCCAGCAGTTATTGGCCTGGACAGGGACGGTCACCCCTCCACTTT. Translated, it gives CASSYWPGQGRSPLHF.

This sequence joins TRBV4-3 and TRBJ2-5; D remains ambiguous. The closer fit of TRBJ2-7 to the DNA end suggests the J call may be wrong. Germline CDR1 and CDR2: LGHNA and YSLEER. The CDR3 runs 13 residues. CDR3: CASSQAKGYEQYF. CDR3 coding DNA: TGCGCCAGCAGCCAAGCGAAGGGCTACGAGCAGTACTTC.

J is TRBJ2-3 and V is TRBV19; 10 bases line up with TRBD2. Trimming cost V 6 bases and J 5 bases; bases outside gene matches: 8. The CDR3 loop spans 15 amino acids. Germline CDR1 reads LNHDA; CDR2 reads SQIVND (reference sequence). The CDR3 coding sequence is TGTGCCAGTAGCCGCTCTAGCGGGAGTGGAGATACGCAGTATTTT. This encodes CASSRSSGSGDTQYF.

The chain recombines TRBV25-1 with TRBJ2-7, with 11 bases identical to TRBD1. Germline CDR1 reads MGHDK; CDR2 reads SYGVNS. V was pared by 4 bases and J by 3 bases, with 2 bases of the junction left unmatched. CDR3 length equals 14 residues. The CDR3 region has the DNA TGTGCCAGCAGTGCGGGACAGGGGGACTACGAGCAGTACTTC. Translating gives CASSAGQGDYEQYF.

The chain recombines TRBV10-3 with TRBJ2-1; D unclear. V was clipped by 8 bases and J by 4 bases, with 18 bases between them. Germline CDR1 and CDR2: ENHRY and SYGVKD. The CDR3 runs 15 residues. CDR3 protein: CAIGDRATSYNEQFF. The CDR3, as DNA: TGTGCCATCGGCGATCGGGCGACAAGTTACAATGAGCAGTTCTTC.

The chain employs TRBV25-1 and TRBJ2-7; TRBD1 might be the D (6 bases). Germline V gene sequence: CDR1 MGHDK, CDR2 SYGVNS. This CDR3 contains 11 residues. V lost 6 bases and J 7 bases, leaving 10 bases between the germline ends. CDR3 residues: CASRQGLEQYF. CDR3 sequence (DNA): TGTGCCAGCAGACAGGGTTTGGAGCAGTACTTC.

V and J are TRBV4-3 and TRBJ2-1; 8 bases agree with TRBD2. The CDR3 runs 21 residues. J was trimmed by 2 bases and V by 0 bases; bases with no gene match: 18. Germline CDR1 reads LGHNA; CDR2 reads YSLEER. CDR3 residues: CASSQDRRAPVTSGTYNEQFF. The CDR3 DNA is TGCGCCAGCAGCCAAGATCGCCGGGCCCCGGTAACTAGCGGAACCTACAATGAGCAGTTCTTC.

In nucleotides, the CDR3 is TGTGCCAGCAGCCTATTCACGGATAGCAATCAGCCCCAGCATTTT. Amino acid sequence: CASSLFTDSNQPQHF. The chain is built from TRBV27 and TRBJ1-5; D is undetermined. Germline CDR1 is MNHEY and CDR2 is SMNVEV (reference sequence). The CDR3 is made up of 15 amino acids. V shed 6 bases and J shed 0 bases, with 12 bases lying between them.

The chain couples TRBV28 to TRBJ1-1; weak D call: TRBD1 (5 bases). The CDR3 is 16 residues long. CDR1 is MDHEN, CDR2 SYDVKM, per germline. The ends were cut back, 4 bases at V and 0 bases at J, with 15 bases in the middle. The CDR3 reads CASSSLGRGVNTEAFF. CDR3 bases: TGTGCCAGCAGTTCCCTGGGACGGGGAGTGAACACTGAAGCTTTCTTT.

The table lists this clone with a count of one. The chain's CDR3 is CPPGQASNTGELFF. The CDR3 DNA reads TGTCCCCCGGGACAGGCGTCGAACACCGGGGAGCTGTTTTTT. This sequence joins TRBV30 and TRBJ2-2; 8 nucleotides match TRBD1. Germline CDR1 GTSNPN, CDR2 SVGIG (reference sequence). The CDR3 is 14 amino acids.

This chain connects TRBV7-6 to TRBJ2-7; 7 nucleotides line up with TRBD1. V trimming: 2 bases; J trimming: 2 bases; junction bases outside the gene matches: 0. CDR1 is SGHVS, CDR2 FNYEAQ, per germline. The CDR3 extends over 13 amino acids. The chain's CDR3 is CASSLTGAYEQYF. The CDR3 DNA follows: TGTGCCAGCAGCTTAACAGGGGCCTACGAGCAGTACTTC.

The CDR3 region is CASSQVQGYEQYF. CDR3 DNA: TGCGCCAGCAGCCAAGTCCAGGGCTACGAGCAGTACTTC. V and J are TRBV4-3 and TRBJ2-7, with a weak D call TRBD1 (5 bases). V dropped 1 base and J dropped 3 bases, with 7 bases sitting between them. CDR1 is LGHNA and CDR2 is YSLEER in the germline V gene. The CDR3 consists of 13 residues.

CDR3 loop: CAISERQGPSHEQYF. The CDR3 nucleotides read TGTGCCATCAGTGAAAGGCAGGGCCCTTCCCACGAGCAGTACTTC. The chain is built from TRBV10-3 and TRBJ2-7, with D possibly being TRBD1 (5 bases). The V and J ends lost 3 bases and 5 bases respectively, with 17 bases between them. Germline values: CDR1 ENHRY, CDR2 SYGVKD. This CDR3 has 15 residues.

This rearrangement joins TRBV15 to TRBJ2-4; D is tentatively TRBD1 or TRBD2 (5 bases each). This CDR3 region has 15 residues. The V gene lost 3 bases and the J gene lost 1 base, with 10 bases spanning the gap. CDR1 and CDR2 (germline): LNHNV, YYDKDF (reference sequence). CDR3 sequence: CATSSEGPAKNIQYF. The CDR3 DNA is TGTGCCACCAGCAGTGAGGGGCCGGCCAAAAACATTCAGTACTTC.

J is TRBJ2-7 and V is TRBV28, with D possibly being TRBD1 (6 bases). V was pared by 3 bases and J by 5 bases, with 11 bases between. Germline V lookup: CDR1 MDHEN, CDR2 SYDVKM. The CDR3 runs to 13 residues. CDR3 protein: CASSLTGAHEQYF. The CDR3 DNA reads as TGTGCCAGCAGTTTGACAGGTGCCCACGAGCAGTACTTC.

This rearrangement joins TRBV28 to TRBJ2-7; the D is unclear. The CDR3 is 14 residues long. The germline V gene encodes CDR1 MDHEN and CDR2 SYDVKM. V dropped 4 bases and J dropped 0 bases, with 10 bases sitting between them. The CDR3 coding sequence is TGTGCCAGCAGTTACGGGCAGACCTCCTACGAGCAGTACTTC. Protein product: CASSYGQTSYEQYF.